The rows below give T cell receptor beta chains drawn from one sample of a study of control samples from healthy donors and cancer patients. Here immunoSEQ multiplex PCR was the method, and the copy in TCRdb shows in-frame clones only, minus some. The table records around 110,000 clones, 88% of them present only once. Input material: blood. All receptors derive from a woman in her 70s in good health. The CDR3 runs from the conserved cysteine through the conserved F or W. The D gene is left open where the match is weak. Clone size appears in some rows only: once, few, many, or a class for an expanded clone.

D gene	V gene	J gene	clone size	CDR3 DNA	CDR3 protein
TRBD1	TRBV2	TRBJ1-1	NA	TGTGCCAGCAGTAACAGGGGTTATGGCACTGAAGCTTTCTTT	CASSNRGYGTEAFF
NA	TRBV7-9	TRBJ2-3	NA	TGTGCCAGCAGCTTACGGGACTTTGGGGACGCAGATACGCAGTATTTT	CASSLRDFGDADTQYF
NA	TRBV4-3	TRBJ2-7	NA	TGCGCCAGCAGCCAAGATGGACAGTACGAGCAGTACTTC	CASSQDGQYEQYF
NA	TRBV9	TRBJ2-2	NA	TGTGCCAGCCGGATGGGCGATGGCACCGGGGAGCTGTTTTTT	CASRMGDGTGELFF
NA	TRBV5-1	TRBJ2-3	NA	TGCGCCACCAGGGTGGGGGGTGTGGAAGATACGCAGTATTTT	CATRVGGVEDTQYF
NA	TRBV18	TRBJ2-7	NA	TGTGCCAGCTCACCAAGGGAGACTACCTACGAGCAGTACTTC	CASSPRETTYEQYF
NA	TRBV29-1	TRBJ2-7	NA	TGCAGCGTTGTTTACCGGGACATCTCCTACGAGCAGTACTTC	CSVVYRDISYEQYF
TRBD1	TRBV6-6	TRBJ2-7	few	TGTGCCAGCACTGGGGACAGGGGCTCCTACGAGCAGTACTTC	CASTGDRGSYEQYF
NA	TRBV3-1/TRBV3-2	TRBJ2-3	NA	TGTGCCAGCGGGTTTGGGCCAGATACGCAGTATTTT	CASGFGPDTQYF
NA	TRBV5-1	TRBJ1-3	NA	TGCGCCAGCAGCTTGGAAGGTCGGGGGGACACCATATATTTT	CASSLEGRGDTIYF
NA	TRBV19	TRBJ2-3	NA	TGTGCCAGTAGTATTGGACAAGGCCCAGATACGCAGTATTTT	CASSIGQGPDTQYF
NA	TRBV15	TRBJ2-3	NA	TGTGCCACCACCGGGGGTGTCAGCACAGATACGCAGTATTTT	CATTGGVSTDTQYF
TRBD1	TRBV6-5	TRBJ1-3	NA	TGTGCCAGCAGGGGTAGGACAGGGTGGGACACCATATATTTT	CASRGRTGWDTIYF
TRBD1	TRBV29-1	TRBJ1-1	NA	TGCAGCGTCCGCCAGGGGGGAAGTGGCACTGAAGCTTTCTTT	CSVRQGGSGTEAFF
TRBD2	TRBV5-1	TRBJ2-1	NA	TGCGCCAGCAGCCCTCAAGCGGGGGGGCGTCCGGAGCAGTTCTTC	CASSPQAGGRPEQFF
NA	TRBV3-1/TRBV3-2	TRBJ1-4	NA	TGTGCCAGCAGCCAAGGGGCAGGTATTAATGAAAAACTGTTTTTT	CASSQGAGINEKLFF
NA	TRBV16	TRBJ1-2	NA	TGTGCCAGCAGCCAATTCCAGGGAACTAACTATGGCTACACCTTC	CASSQFQGTNYGYTF
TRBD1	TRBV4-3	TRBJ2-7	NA	TGCGCCAGCAGCCAAGAAAACAGGGGAAGCCACGAGCAGTACTTC	CASSQENRGSHEQYF
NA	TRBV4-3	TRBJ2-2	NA	TGCGCCAGCAGCCAAGATAGGGACGGTCGGGAGCTGTTTTTT	CASSQDRDGRELFF
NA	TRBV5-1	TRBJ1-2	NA	TGCGCCAGCAGCTTGGAACAGGCAGACTATGGCTACACCTTC	CASSLEQADYGYTF
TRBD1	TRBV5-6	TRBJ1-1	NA	TGTGCCAGCAGCTTGGCCACGGCAGGGGGGTTGAACACTGAAGCTTTCTTT	CASSLATAGGLNTEAFF
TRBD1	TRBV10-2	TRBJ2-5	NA	TGCGCCAGCGCCAGGACAGGGTTCTCTAGAGAGACCCAGTACTTC	CASARTGFSRETQYF
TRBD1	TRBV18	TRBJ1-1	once	TGTGCCAGCTCACCCGGCGGACAGGGGATATTAAGAACTGAAGCTTTCTTT	CASSPGGQGILRTEAFF
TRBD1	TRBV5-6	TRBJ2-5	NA	TGTGCCAGCAGCCCTGGGACAGGGGAAGGACTAGAGACCCAGTACTTC	CASSPGTGEGLETQYF
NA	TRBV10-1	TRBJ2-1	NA	TGCGCCAGCAGTGTGACTAGGGGGGGGGTCGATGAGCAGTTCTTC	CASSVTRGGVDEQFF
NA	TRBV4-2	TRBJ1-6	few	TGTGCCAGCAGCCAAGAGGCTGGCGAGTATAATTCACCCCTCCACTTT	CASSQEAGEYNSPLHF
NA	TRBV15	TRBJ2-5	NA	TGTGCCACGGGGAGGGGGCGAGAGACCCAGTACTTC	CATGRGRETQYF
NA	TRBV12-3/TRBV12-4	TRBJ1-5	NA	TGTGCCAGCAGTTTACTGGGGGCCCAGCATTTT	CASSLLGAQHF
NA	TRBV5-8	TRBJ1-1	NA	TGTGCCAGCAGCTTGAAGTCAGAGGCTGAAGCTTTCTTT	CASSLKSEAEAFF
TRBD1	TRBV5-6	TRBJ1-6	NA	TGTGCCAGCAGCAAGACCGGGACAGGGGATTTGAAACCCCTCCACTTT	CASSKTGTGDLKPLHF
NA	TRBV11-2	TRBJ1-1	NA	TGTGCCAGCAGCTTCATGAACACTGAAGCTTTCTTT	CASSFMNTEAFF
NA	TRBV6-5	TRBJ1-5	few	TGTGCCAGCAGACGGTTAGGGAATAGCAATCAGCCCCAGCATTTT	CASRRLGNSNQPQHF
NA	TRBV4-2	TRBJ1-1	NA	TGTGCCAGCAGCCAAGATCGAAGGACTGAAGCTTTCTTT	CASSQDRRTEAFF
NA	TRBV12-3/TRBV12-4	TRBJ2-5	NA	TGTGCCAGCAGTCCCGGAGAGACCCAGTACTTC	CASSPGETQYF
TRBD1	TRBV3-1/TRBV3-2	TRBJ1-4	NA	TGTGCCAGCAGCCAAGGGACAGGGAACGAAAAACTGTTTTTT	CASSQGTGNEKLFF
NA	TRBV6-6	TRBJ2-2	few	TGTGCCAGCAGTTCGGGTGACACCGGGGAGCTGTTTTTT	CASSSGDTGELFF
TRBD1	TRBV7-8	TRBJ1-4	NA	TGTGCCAGCAGCCCCGGGACAGGGCTCGCAAAACTGTTTTTT	CASSPGTGLAKLFF
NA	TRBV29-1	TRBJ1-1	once	TGCAGCGTTGAGCGTGGGTCGAACACTGAAGCTTTCTTT	CSVERGSNTEAFF
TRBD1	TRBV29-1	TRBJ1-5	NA	TGCAGCGTTATTCTGACAGGGGGTCGCAATCAGCCCCAGCATTTT	CSVILTGGRNQPQHF
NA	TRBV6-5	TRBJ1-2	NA	TGTGCCAGCAGTTACGAGGGGACTGGTGGCTACACCTTC	CASSYEGTGGYTF
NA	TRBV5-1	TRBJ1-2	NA	TGCGCCAGCAGCTTGGAAGGGTATGGCTACACCTTC	CASSLEGYGYTF
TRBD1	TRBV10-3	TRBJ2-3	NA	TGTGCCATCAGTGAGAGGGGACAGACTAGCACAGATACGCAGTATTTT	CAISERGQTSTDTQYF
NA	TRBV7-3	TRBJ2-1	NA	TGTGCCAGCAGCTTGACCCCAGGGACAAGTTACAATGAGCAGTTCTTC	CASSLTPGTSYNEQFF
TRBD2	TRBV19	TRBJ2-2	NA	TGTGCCAGTAAAGATAGCGGGGGGAACACCGGGGAGCTGTTTTTT	CASKDSGGNTGELFF
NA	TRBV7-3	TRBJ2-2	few	TGTGCCAGCAGCTTAATCCCCGGCCCCACCGGGGAGCTGTTTTTT	CASSLIPGPTGELFF
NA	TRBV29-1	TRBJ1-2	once	TGCAGCGTTGGGTTTGGTACAGTAACTAACTATGGCTACACCTTC	CSVGFGTVTNYGYTF
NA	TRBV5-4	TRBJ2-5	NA	TGTGCCAGCAGCTTCTATCAAGAGACCCAGTACTTC	CASSFYQETQYF
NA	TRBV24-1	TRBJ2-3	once	TGTGCCACCAGTGATACTCGACAGGGAGGCGATACGCAGTATTTT	CATSDTRQGGDTQYF
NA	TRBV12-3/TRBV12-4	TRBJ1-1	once	TGTGCCACACGGGCCGGTTCTGAAGCTTTCTTT	CATRAGSEAFF
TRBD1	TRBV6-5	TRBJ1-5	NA	TGTGCCAGCAGAACAGGGGGGGTGCGCAATCAGCCCCAGCATTTT	CASRTGGVRNQPQHF
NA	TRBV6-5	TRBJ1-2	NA	TGTGCCAGCAGCGACAGGAACTTGGGCTACACCTTC	CASSDRNLGYTF
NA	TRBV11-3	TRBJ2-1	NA	TGTGCCAGCAGCTTCCACCCTGGCGTAAACAATGAGCAGTTCTTC	CASSFHPGVNNEQFF
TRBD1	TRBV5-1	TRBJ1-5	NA	TGCGCCAGCAGCTGGACAGGGGTGAGCAATCAGCCCCAGCATTTT	CASSWTGVSNQPQHF
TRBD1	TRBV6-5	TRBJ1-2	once	TGTGCCACCTTGAAACAGGGGAGAGATGGCTACACCTTC	CATLKQGRDGYTF
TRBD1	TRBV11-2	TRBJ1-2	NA	TGTGCCAGCAGCCCCGACAGGGACTATGGCTACACCTTC	CASSPDRDYGYTF
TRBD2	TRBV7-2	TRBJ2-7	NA	TGTGCCAGCAGCTTAGCGACTAGCGGGAGCTACGAGCAGTACTTC	CASSLATSGSYEQYF
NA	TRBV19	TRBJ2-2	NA	TGTGCCAGTAGTATAGGTGGGGTGAGGACCGGGGAGCTGTTTTTT	CASSIGGVRTGELFF
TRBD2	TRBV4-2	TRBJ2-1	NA	TGTGCCAGCAGCACCGCCGGGACTAGCGGGGGGGCCAATGAGCAGTTCTTC	CASSTAGTSGGANEQFF
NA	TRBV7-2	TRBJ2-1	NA	TGTGCCAGCAGTAAGGCATGGGGGGAGCAGTTCTTC	CASSKAWGEQFF
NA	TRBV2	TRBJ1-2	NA	TGTGCCAGCAGTACGTTATATGGCTACACCTTC	CASSTLYGYTF